What follows are 28 T cell receptor beta chains derived from one specimen sequenced in a study of T cell clonotyping in hematopoietic cell transplantation. Time point here: recipient sample about 28 days before transplant, after cytoreduction. Sequencing was performed with immunoSEQ multiplex PCR; in TCRdb, only in-frame clones are kept and a portion is missing. The table shows approximately 30,000 clones, with around 82% occurring only once. Material: peripheral blood mononuclear cells, obtained before stem cell transplant. These TCRs come from a man aged 40-49 years with acute myeloid leukemia. Some clones in this sample may be carry-over from other donors' samples.

This clone showed up just once. The genes are TRBV9 and TRBJ1-1, with TRBD1 as a possible D gene (6 bases). The V and J ends lost 2 bases and 0 bases respectively, with 8 bases between them. Germline V gene lookup returns CDR1 SGDLS and CDR2 YYNGEE. This CDR3 has 14 amino acids. Here the CDR3 DNA reads TGTGCCAGCAGCGTTACAGGGTTGAACACTGAAGCTTTCTTT. Translation: CASSVTGLNTEAFF.

This chain joins TRBV25-1 and TRBJ1-2; D remains ambiguous. CDR1 and CDR2 from the germline V gene are MGHDK and SYGVNS. There are 14 residues in the CDR3. The V end was cut by 4 bases, the J end by 8 bases, with 17 bases between. CDR3 DNA sequence: TGTGCCAGCAGTGTCACGAGGGTCGGAGGGGGCTACACCTTC. It is translated as CASSVTRVGGGYTF.

The gene calls are TRBV30 and TRBJ2-5; either TRBD1 or TRBD2 may supply D (5 bases each). This CDR3 region has 15 residues. Trimming removed 0 bases from V and 7 bases from J, with 18 bases in between. The germline V gene has CDR1 GTSNPN and CDR2 SVGIG (reference sequence). In DNA form, the CDR3 reads TGTGCCTGGAGTGTACGAGGAGCGGACATGATGACCCAGTACTTC. It translates to CAWSVRGADMMTQYF. The full variable domain, in which reference TRBV30 and TRBJ2-5 provide the parts outside the CDR3, is SQTIHQWPATLVQPVGSPLSLECTVEGTSNPNLYWYRQAAGRGLQLLFYSVGIGQISSEVPQNLSASRPQDRQFILSSKKLLLSDSGFYLCAWSVRGADMMTQYFGPGTRLLVL.

The rearrangement links TRBV7-3 to TRBJ2-3; 9 bases are shared with TRBD2. CDR3 length: 19 amino acids. The junction had 10 bases not matched to a gene; V was cut back by 0 bases and J by 0 bases. The germline gives CDR1 SGHTA, CDR2 FQGTGA. CDR3: CASSLTTRGGAKSTDTQYF. CDR3 sequence (DNA): TGTGCCAGCAGCTTAACGACGCGCGGGGGGGCCAAAAGCACAGATACGCAGTATTTT.

Comments on this clone: An end of the junction does not agree with germline; a read error may underlie this. The J gene is TRBJ2-2, the V gene TRBV7-7; D is possibly TRBD1 (5 bases). The CDR3 consists of 15 residues. In germline, CDR1 is SSHAT, CDR2 FNYEAQ (reference sequence). The CDR3: CASSLAGTNTGELFF. The CDR3 DNA sequence: TGTGCTAGCAGCTTAGCAGGGACGAACACCGGGGAGCTGTTTTTT.

This clone occurred once. The germline gene is not matched at one end of the junction; a read error may be the cause. V usage is TRBV5-1 and J usage is TRBJ2-5; D unclear. CDR1 and CDR2 from the germline V gene are SGHRS and YFSETQ. This CDR3 region has 14 residues. The CDR3 loop is CASSLAQTQESQYF. In DNA form, the CDR3 reads TGCGCCAGCAGCTTGGCACAAACCCAAGAGAGCCAGTACTTC. The full variable domain, completed using reference TRBV5-1 and TRBJ2-5, is KAGVTQTPRYLIKTRGQQVTLSCSPISGHRSVSWYQQTPGQGLQFLFEYFSETQRNKGNFPGRFSGRQFSNSRSEMNVSTLELGDSALYLCASSLAQTQESQYFGPGTRLLVL.

This CDR3 reads CASSDVGGHVYEQYF. CDR3 DNA sequence: TGTGCCAGCAGTGATGTGGGCGGCCACGTCTACGAGCAGTACTTC. The chain joins TRBV2 to TRBJ2-7, with D hard to call. V lost 3 bases, J lost 3 bases, and 15 bases lay in between. Germline V gene sequence: CDR1 SNHLY, CDR2 FYNNEI. The CDR3 covers 15 residues.

This chain links TRBV4-1 with TRBJ1-1; 8 bases are a match to TRBD1. Germline V lookup: CDR1 MGHRA, CDR2 YSYEKL. V trimming: 0 bases; J trimming: 7 bases; junction bases outside the gene matches: 1. This CDR3 is 13 amino acids long. The CDR3 is CASSQETGVEAFF. For the CDR3, the DNA is TGCGCCAGCAGCCAAGAGACAGGGGTTGAAGCTTTCTTT.

The chain employs TRBV9 and TRBJ1-6; the match to TRBD1 covers 8 bases. J was trimmed by 7 bases and V by 4 bases; bases with no gene match: 7. The CDR3 spans 15 residues. CDR1 is SGDLS and CDR2 is YYNGEE in the germline V gene. CDR3 loop: CASSPWGTGNSPLHF. In nucleotides, the CDR3 is TGTGCCAGCAGCCCGTGGGGGACAGGAAATTCACCCCTCCACTTT.

The chain combines TRBV7-8 with TRBJ1-6; the D is unclear. This CDR3 contains 14 residues. CDR1 SGHVS and CDR2 FQNEAQ come from the germline V gene. Trimming pared 1 base from V and 13 bases from J, leaving 14 bases between. Written as DNA, the CDR3 is TGTGCCAGCAGCTTAGGGGCACGGAAAGATCCCCTCCACTTT. Encoded protein: CASSLGARKDPLHF.

The chain is built from TRBV5-5 and TRBJ1-1, with D uncertain. Germline V CDR1 and CDR2: SGHKS, YYEKEE (reference sequence). V was pared by 4 bases and J by 1 base, with 8 bases between. CDR3 length equals 13 residues. The CDR3 region has the DNA TGTGCCAGCAGCACCCCAGGGAACACTGAAGCTTTCTTT. Amino acids: CASSTPGNTEAFF.

The gene calls are TRBV6-5 and TRBJ1-3; D is ambiguous. V was cut by 0 bases and J by 4 bases, with 13 bases left in between. CDR3 length equals 16 residues. Germline values: CDR1 MNHEY, CDR2 SVGAGI. The CDR3 reads CASSYSGPGRGNTIYF. For the CDR3, the DNA is TGTGCCAGCAGTTACTCGGGCCCGGGTCGGGGAAACACCATATATTTT.

The genes are TRBV11-3 and TRBJ2-2; no clear D gene. From germline, CDR1 is SGHNT and CDR2 YENEEA. The CDR3 consists of 12 residues. The V gene lost 5 bases and the J gene lost 7 bases, with 8 bases spanning the gap. The CDR3 bases are TGTGCCAGCAGCCAGCCCAGCGGGGAGCTGTTTTTT. Protein product: CASSQPSGELFF.

The rearrangement joins TRBV7-2 to TRBJ2-7, with unresolved D. The CDR3 is made up of 13 amino acids. The germline gives CDR1 SGHTA, CDR2 FQGNSA. With 0 bases removed from V and 3 bases from J, the gap between germline ends came to 6 bases. CDR3 coding DNA: TGTGCCAGCAGCTTAGCACTCGGCTACGAGCAGTACTTC. Amino acid sequence: CASSLALGYEQYF.

The chain joins TRBV27 to TRBJ2-3, with a tentative D call TRBD1 (6 bases). This CDR3 has 17 residues. Germline V CDR1 and CDR2: MNHEY, SMNVEV (reference sequence). Trimming stripped 3 bases from V and 2 bases from J, with 18 bases between. The CDR3: CASSFRGWYGFTDTQYF. In DNA form, the CDR3 reads TGTGCCAGCAGTTTCAGGGGTTGGTATGGCTTCACAGATACGCAGTATTTT.

The CDR3 DNA reads as TGTGCCAGCAGCTTGTACAGGTATGGGGAAACTGAAGCTTTCTTT. Translated: CASSLYRYGETEAFF. The chain employs TRBV5-6 and TRBJ1-1, with a tentative D call TRBD1 (5 bases). The germline gives CDR1 SGHDT, CDR2 YYEEEE. Trimming removed 1 base from V and 5 bases from J, with 15 bases in between. This CDR3 has 15 residues.

This sequence joins TRBV2 and TRBJ1-2; D is ambiguous. The V and J ends lost 5 bases and 2 bases respectively, with 9 bases between them. This CDR3 has 13 amino acids. Germline V CDR1 and CDR2: SNHLY, FYNNEI. CDR3 sequence: CASSTDSNYGYTF. In DNA, the CDR3 is TGTGCCAGCAGTACAGATTCAAACTATGGCTACACCTTC. Combining the CDR3 with reference TRBV2 and TRBJ1-2 gives the whole variable domain EPEVTQTPSHQVTQMGQEVILRCVPISNHLYFYWYRQILGQKVEFLVSFYNNEISEKSEIFDDQFSVERPDGSNFTLKIRSTKLEDSAMYFCASSTDSNYGYTFGSGTRLTVV.

The J gene is TRBJ1-2, the V gene TRBV19; 8 bases are a match to TRBD1. Losses at the gene ends were 3 bases for V and 2 bases for J; bases not matched to a gene: 11. Per germline, CDR1 LNHDA and CDR2 SQIVND (reference sequence). The CDR3 has 17 residues. CDR3 bases: TGTGCCAGTAGTATCCATCCCAGGACAGGGTTGAACTATGGCTACACCTTC. Amino acids: CASSIHPRTGLNYGYTF.

This chain joins TRBV2 and TRBJ2-7; 7 bases fit TRBD2. Germline CDR1 SNHLY, CDR2 FYNNEI. The CDR3 is made up of 14 amino acids. Germline trimming cut 6 bases from V and 4 bases from J; bases unmatched to any gene: 9. CDR3: CASSPGLQLYEQYF. For the CDR3, the DNA is TGTGCCAGCAGCCCGGGACTACAACTTTACGAGCAGTACTTC.

This clone was detected only a few times. The chain is built from TRBV28 and TRBJ1-1, with D hard to call. CDR3 length: 12 amino acids. V lost 3 bases and J 4 bases, leaving 6 bases between the germline ends. Germline V gives CDR1 MDHEN, CDR2 SYDVKM. DNA of the CDR3: TGTGCCAGCAGTTTGGGTAGCACTGAAGCTTTCTTT. Protein sequence: CASSLGSTEAFF.

The chain has TRBV5-6 and TRBJ2-5; TRBD2 matches 7 bases. Germline V gives CDR1 SGHDT, CDR2 YYEEEE. CDR3 length: 15 amino acids. V lost 3 bases to trimming and J lost 4 bases; unmatched junction nucleotides: 9. The chain's CDR3 is CASSSGTGRGETQYF. The CDR3 DNA reads TGTGCCAGCAGCTCAGGGACTGGGAGGGGAGAGACCCAGTACTTC. Complete variable domain (other parts from reference TRBV5-6 and TRBJ2-5): DAGVTQSPTHLIKTRGQQVTLRCSPKSGHDTVSWYQQALGQGPQFIFQYYEEEERQRGNFPDRFSGHQFPNYSSELNVNALLLGDSALYLCASSSGTGRGETQYFGPGTRLLVL.

The rearrangement uses TRBV6-6 and TRBJ2-7; D assignment may be TRBD1 or TRBD2 (5 bases each). The CDR3 length is 13 residues. Germline values: CDR1 MNHNY, CDR2 SVGAGI (reference sequence). V shed 5 bases and J shed 1 base, with 9 bases lying between them. The CDR3 DNA reads as TGTGCCAGCAGTCGGGACCTGTCCTACGAGCAGTACTTC. Its translation is CASSRDLSYEQYF.

This chain links TRBV6-4 with TRBJ2-3, with D possibly being TRBD2 (6 bases). Germline CDR1 MRHNA, CDR2 SNTAGT. Between the trimmed V and J ends, which lost 2 bases and 1 base, there was a span of 10 bases. The CDR3 spans 15 residues. This CDR3 reads CASSDGVAGTDTQYF. CDR3 coding DNA: TGTGCCAGCAGTGACGGGGTAGCGGGCACAGATACGCAGTATTTT.

The genes are TRBV13 and TRBJ2-7; D remains unclear. CDR1 and CDR2 (germline): PRHDT, FYEKMQ (reference sequence). The germline V and J ends were trimmed by 8 bases and 1 base, with 12 bases remaining between them. This CDR3 is 13 amino acids long. CDR3 in amino acids: CASRFYNSYEQYF. The DNA of the CDR3 is TGTGCCAGCCGGTTCTACAATTCCTACGAGCAGTACTTC.

In DNA form, the CDR3 reads TGTGCCAGCACCCCTAAGCTAGCGAGTGAGCAGTTCTTC. Translated, it gives CASTPKLASEQFF. The genes are TRBV7-9 and TRBJ2-1, with D possibly TRBD2 on 6 matching bases. The CDR3 covers 13 residues. Germline V gives CDR1 SEHNR, CDR2 FQNEAQ (reference sequence). Trimming cost V 7 bases and J 9 bases, with 16 bases left between them.

This sequence joins TRBV2 and TRBJ2-3; TRBD2 agrees at 13 bases. CDR1 and CDR2 (germline): SNHLY, FYNNEI. V dropped 6 bases and J dropped 0; count of bases not matched to a gene: 15. CDR3 length equals 20 residues. The CDR3, as DNA: TGTGCCAGCAGCGGAGCCCTGACTAGCGGGGGGTACACTAGCACAGATACGCAGTATTTT. Protein sequence: CASSGALTSGGYTSTDTQYF.

V and J are TRBV5-6 and TRBJ1-2; a possible D gene is TRBD1 (6 bases). The germline V and J ends were trimmed by 0 bases and 3 bases, with 9 bases remaining between them. The germline CDR1 and CDR2 sequences are SGHDT and YYEEEE. This CDR3 is built from 14 residues. The CDR3 region is CASSLEGGDYGYTF. CDR3 coding DNA: TGTGCCAGCAGCTTGGAAGGGGGAGACTATGGCTACACCTTC.

The chain recombines TRBV29-1 with TRBJ2-7; D is perhaps TRBD1 (5 bases). V dropped 4 bases and J dropped 3 bases, with 13 bases sitting between them. CDR1 is SQVTM and CDR2 is ANQGSEA in the germline V gene. This CDR3 spans 13 amino acids. CDR3 protein: CSVAQGWDYEQYF. CDR3 sequence (DNA): TGCAGCGTTGCCCAGGGATGGGACTACGAGCAGTACTTC.